This entry is about one T cell receptor beta chain. It has no known antigen specificity. Per-nucleotide qualities are absent, and no much larger clonotype sits a single base away. The source of the sample is a study of brain T cells in children with intractable seizures (dated by TCRdb to the early 2020s). As for the study more broadly: As a first screen for immune gene transcripts, resected brain tissue from under 70 pediatric epilepsy surgery cases was run on a NanoString immunology panel. Eight of the 12 selected surgery cases also had pre-surgery blood sequenced, which left four cases with brain tissue only.

The time point label of this sample denotes: blood from clinic visit 5 months post-surgery; TSC patient then seizure free. The surgery cases with the highest brain T cell transcript signatures were chosen for TCR beta chain sequencing of brain tissue, and also of blood when blood was available. Prior to surgery, the patients had been treated with at least one anti-epileptic drug. TCR-sequenced patients were children with drug-resistant epilepsy due to tuberous sclerosis complex, focal cortical dysplasia, Rasmussen encephalitis or hemimegalencephaly. The Monarch genomic DNA purification kit was used to extract bulk genomic DNA from unsorted brain tissue and from whole blood. Overall study results and their limits: Because sequencing depth differed between pre- and post-surgery blood, the absence of clones from the pre-surgery sample may reflect undersampling. Viral specificity was inferred only from CDR3 sequence similarity, and patients' HCMV serostatus was unknown.

The CDR3 starts with the cysteine, ends with the phenylalanine, and has 15 residues. The kept DNA is CDR3 alone, 45 bases in frame from the first base. Looking up the germline V gene yields CDR1 SGHAT and CDR2 FQNNGV. V is clipped by 5 bases and J by 1 base, and the sequence between their germline boundaries is 11 bases long. The immunoSEQ assay was applied to genomic DNA to generate the TCR beta chain sequences. The authors' analysis ran thus. CDR3 sequences not starting with the conserved framework cysteine at position 104 were manually removed. Clonality was calculated as one minus the normalized Shannon's Diversity Index, with values ranging from 0 (maximal diversity) to 1 (oligoclonal). Chi-squared comparison-of-proportions tests were used to check whether the frequency of the same CDR3 differed between samples, for example brain versus blood. Public clonotypes were found by searching immuneACCESS, and the VDJdb browser was used to assess similarity to known antiviral clonotypes. TCRdb stores this immuneACCESS table with in-frame sequences only. Part of the clones is absent; in the studies checked, under half of the shortfall reflects unresolved V genes, and no reason is known for the rest. Clone size and the V and J calls come from that table; the DNA yielded D and trimming. This sample is represented by 300,000 to 400,000 clones; 85% to 95% of them were singletons. Together, the top ten hold 5% to 7% of the sample.

The rearranged chain carries TRBV11-2 and TRBJ2-2, with the identity of the D gene unclear. Sequenced here: peripheral blood, sampled 4 to 6 months after surgery. This sequence originates from a boy younger than two with tuberous sclerosis and intractable seizures. The sequenced DNA: TGTGCCAGCAGCCCCGAGATAGTGAACACCGGGGAGCTGTTTTTT. Translation gives CASSPEIVNTGELFF.